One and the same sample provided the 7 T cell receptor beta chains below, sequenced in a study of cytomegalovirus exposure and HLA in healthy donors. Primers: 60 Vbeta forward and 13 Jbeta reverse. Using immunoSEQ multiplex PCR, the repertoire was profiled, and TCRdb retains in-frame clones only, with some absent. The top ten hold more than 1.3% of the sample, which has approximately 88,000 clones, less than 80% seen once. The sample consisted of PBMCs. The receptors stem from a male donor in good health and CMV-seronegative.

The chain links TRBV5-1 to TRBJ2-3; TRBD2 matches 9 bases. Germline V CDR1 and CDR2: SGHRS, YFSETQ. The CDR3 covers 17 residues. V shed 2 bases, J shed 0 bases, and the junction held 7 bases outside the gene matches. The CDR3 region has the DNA TGCGCCAGCAGCTTCTCCCTAGCGGGGTCTAGCACAGATACGCAGTATTTT. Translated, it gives CASSFSLAGSSTDTQYF.

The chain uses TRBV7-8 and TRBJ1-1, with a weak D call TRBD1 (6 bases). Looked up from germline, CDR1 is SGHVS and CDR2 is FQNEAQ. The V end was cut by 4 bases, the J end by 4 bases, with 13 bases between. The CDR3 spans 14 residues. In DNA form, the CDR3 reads TGTGCCAGCAGCTCCCACACAGGGAGCACTGAAGCTTTCTTT. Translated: CASSSHTGSTEAFF.

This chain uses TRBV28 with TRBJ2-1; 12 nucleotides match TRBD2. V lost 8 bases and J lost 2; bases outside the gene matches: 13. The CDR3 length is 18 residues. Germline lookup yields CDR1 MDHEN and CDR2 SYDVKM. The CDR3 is CASGPTSGRAVTYNEQFF. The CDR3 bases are TGTGCCAGCGGCCCGACTAGCGGGAGAGCGGTCACCTACAATGAGCAGTTCTTC.

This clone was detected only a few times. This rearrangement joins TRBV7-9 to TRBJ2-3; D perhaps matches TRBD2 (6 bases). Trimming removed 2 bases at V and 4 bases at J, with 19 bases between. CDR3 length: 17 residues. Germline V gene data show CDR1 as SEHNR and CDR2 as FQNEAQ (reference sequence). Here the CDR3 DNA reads TGTGCCAGCAGCTTAAGAGCATCGGCGGGGACGGCAGATACGCAGTATTTT. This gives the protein CASSLRASAGTADTQYF.

Here the CDR3 DNA reads TGTGCCAGCAGGGATACAGGGGGCGGAGAAAAACTGTTTTTT. This sequence encodes CASRDTGGGEKLFF. This chain joins TRBV6-5 and TRBJ1-4, with 9 bases matching TRBD1. Per the germline V gene, CDR1 is MNHEY and CDR2 is SVGAGI. V lost 6 bases, J lost 8 bases, and 7 bases stayed unmatched. The CDR3 contains 14 residues.

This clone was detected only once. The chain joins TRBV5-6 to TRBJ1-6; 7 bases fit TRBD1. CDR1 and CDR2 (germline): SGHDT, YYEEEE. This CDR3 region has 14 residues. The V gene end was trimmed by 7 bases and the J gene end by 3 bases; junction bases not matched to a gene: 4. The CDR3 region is CASARDSYNSPLHF. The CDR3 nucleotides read TGTGCCAGCGCACGGGACAGCTATAATTCACCCCTCCACTTT.

CDR3 sequence (DNA): TGTGCCATCAGTGGGACACAAGAGACCCAGTACTTC. It encodes CAISGTQETQYF. This chain connects TRBV10-3 to TRBJ2-5; a possible D gene is TRBD1 (5 bases). Germline CDR1 and CDR2: ENHRY and SYGVKD. This CDR3 contains 12 residues. V was shortened by 4 bases and J by 2 bases, with 5 bases between the two germline ends.